Listed below are T cell receptor beta chains from one sample, sequenced in a study of T cell changes during pregnancy in multiple sclerosis. Clones were read by immunoSEQ multiplex PCR, and TCRdb kept only the in-frame ones, dropping some. Of tens of thousands of clones in the sample, around 89% were seen once. Material: CD8+ T cells from peripheral blood mononuclear cells, obtained in the second trimester of pregnancy. The origin of the receptors is a female donor with multiple sclerosis, enrolled in a pregnancy study. Both conserved end residues are part of each CDR3. A D gene is named only where the DNA matches it firmly. Clone size is shown for a subset of rows, as once, few, many or a class of expanded clone.

J | V | D | size | DNA | CDR3
TRBJ2-7 | TRBV14 | NA | NA | TGTGCCAGCAGTCCGGGGCGGGGTGGCGAGCAGTACTTC | CASSPGRGGEQYF
TRBJ1-3 | TRBV4-1 | NA | NA | TGCGCCAGCAGCCAAGTAAAGGGGTCTGGAAACACCATATATTTT | CASSQVKGSGNTIYF
TRBJ2-5 | TRBV7-9 | NA | NA | TGTGCCAGCAGGGGGAGCGGAGAGACCCAGTACTTC | CASRGSGETQYF
TRBJ1-6 | TRBV5-1 | TRBD1 | NA | TGCGCCAGCAGCTTTAAGGACAGGGGAACCTATAATTCACCCCTCCACTTT | CASSFKDRGTYNSPLHF
TRBJ2-7 | TRBV7-2 | NA | NA | TGTGCCAGCAGCCTGTCCTACGAGCAGTACTTC | CASSLSYEQYF
TRBJ2-6 | TRBV27 | TRBD1 | NA | TGTGCCAGCAGCAGGGACAGATCCTCTGGGGCCAACGTCCTGACTTTC | CASSRDRSSGANVLTF
TRBJ1-2 | TRBV27 | NA | NA | TGTGCCAGCGGGCTGGCTCCAGCCGGCTATGGCTACACCTTC | CASGLAPAGYGYTF
TRBJ2-3 | TRBV1 | NA | once | TGCACCAGCAGCCGCTGCGGGGCGACCACAGATACGCAGTATTTT | CTSSRCGATTDTQYF
TRBJ2-1 | TRBV6-1 | TRBD2 | NA | TGTGCCAGCAGACGGCGGGGGGGCTCCTACAATGAGCAGTTCTTC | CASRRRGGSYNEQFF
TRBJ2-5 | TRBV13 | NA | NA | TGTGCCAGCAGGCCTAACGACAGCCAAGAGACCCAGTACTTC | CASRPNDSQETQYF
TRBJ2-3 | TRBV2 | NA | NA | TGTGCCAGCAGTTTTAATACGCAGTATTTT | CASSFNTQYF
TRBJ2-2 | TRBV2 | TRBD2 | few | TGTGCCAGCAGTGAAGCGGGACCGGGACTAGCGGGGGCAAAGACGACCGGGGAGCTGTTTTTT | CASSEAGPGLAGAKTTGELFF
TRBJ1-4 | TRBV7-9 | NA | NA | TGTGCCAGCAGCTTAGGGGGGGTTGTTCCTAATGAAAAACTGTTTTTT | CASSLGGVVPNEKLFF
TRBJ2-4 | TRBV5-6 | TRBD1 | NA | TGTGCCAGCAGCTTGGGCAGGGGGTTCATTCAGTACTTC | CASSLGRGFIQYF
TRBJ2-5 | TRBV6-5 | NA | NA | TGTGCCAGCAGGACTGTACAAGAGACCCAGTACTTC | CASRTVQETQYF
TRBJ1-1 | TRBV7-9 | NA | NA | TGTGCCAGCAGCTTAGGCCCAAACAGGGAAGCTTTCTTT | CASSLGPNREAFF